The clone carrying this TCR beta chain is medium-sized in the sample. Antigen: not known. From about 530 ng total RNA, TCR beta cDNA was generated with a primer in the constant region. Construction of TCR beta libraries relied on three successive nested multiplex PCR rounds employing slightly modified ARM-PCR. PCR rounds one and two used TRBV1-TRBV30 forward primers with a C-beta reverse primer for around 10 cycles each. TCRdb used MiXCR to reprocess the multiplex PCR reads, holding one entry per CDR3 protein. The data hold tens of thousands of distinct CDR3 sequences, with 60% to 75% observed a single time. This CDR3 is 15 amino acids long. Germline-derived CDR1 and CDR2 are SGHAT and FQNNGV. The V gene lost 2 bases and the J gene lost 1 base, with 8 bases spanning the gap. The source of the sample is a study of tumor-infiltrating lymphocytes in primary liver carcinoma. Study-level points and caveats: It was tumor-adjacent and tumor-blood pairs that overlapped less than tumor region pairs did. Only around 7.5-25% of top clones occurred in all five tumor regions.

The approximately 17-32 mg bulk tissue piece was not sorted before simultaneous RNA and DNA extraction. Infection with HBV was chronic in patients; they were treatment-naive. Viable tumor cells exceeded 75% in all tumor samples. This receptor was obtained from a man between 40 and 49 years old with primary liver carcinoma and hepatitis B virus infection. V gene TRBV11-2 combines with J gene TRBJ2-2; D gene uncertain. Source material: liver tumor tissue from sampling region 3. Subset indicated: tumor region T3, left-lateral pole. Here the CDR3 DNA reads TGTGCCAGCAGCTTACGGCCGGAGAACACCGGGGAGCTGTTTTTT. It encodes CASSLRPENTGELFF.